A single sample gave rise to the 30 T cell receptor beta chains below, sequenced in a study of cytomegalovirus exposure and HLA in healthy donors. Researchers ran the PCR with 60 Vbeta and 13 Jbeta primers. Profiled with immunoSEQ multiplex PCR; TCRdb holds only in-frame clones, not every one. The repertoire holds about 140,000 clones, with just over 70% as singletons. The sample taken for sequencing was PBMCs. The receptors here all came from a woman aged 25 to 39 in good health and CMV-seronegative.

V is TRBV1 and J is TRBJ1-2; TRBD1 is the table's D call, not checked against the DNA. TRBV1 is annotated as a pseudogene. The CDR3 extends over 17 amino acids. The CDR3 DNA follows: TGCACCAGCAGCCAAGACCTGGGGGCAGGGAGAAACTATGGCTACACCTTC. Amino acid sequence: CTSSQDLGAGRNYGYTF.

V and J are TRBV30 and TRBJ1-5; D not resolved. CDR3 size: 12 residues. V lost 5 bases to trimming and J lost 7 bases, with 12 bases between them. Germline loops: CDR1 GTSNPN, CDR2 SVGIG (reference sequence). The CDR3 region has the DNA TGTGCCTGGGGGCAGCGCGGGCAGCCCCAGCATTTT. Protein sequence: CAWGQRGQPQHF. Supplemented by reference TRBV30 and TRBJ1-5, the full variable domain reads SQTIHQWPATLVQPVGSPLSLECTVEGTSNPNLYWYRQAAGRGLQLLFYSVGIGQISSEVPQNLSASRPQDRQFILSSKKLLLSDSGFYLCAWGQRGQPQHFGDGTRLSIL.

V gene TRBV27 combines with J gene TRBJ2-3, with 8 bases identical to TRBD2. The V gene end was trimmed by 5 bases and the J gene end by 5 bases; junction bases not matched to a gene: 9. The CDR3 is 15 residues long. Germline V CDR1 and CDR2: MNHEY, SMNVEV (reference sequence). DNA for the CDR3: TGTGCCAGCAGTAAACGCGGGGGGCGGGAAGATACGCAGTATTTT. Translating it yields CASSKRGGREDTQYF.

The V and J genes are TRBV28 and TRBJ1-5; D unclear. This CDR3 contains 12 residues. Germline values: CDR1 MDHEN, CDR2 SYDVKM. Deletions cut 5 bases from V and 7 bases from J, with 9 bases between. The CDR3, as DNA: TGTGCCAGCAGTCCGCGGGGACAGCCCCAGCATTTT. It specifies CASSPRGQPQHF.

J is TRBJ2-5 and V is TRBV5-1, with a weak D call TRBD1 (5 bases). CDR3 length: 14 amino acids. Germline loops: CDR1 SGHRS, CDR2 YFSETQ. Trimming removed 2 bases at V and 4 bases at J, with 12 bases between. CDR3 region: CASSFGRARETQYF. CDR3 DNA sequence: TGCGCCAGCAGCTTCGGCAGGGCAAGAGAGACCCAGTACTTC.

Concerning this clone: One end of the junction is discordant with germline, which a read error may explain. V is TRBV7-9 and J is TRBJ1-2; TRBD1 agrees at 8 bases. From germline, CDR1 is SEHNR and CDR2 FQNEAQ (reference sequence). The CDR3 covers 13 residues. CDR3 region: CSSSNQGATGYTF. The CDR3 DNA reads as TGTTCCAGCAGCAATCAGGGGGCCACTGGCTACACCTTC.

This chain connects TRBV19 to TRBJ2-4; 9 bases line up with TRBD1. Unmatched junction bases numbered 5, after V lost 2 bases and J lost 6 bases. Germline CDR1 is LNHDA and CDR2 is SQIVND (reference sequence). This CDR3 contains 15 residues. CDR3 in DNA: TGTGCCAGTAGTATACAAACAGGGGGCGTAAACATTCAGTACTTC. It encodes CASSIQTGGVNIQYF.

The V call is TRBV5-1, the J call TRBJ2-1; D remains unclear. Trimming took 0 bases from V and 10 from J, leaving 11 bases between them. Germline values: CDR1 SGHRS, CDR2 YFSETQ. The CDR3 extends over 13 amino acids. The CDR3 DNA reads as TGCGCCAGCAGCTTGGGGTCCGTTCGGGAGCAGTTCTTC. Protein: CASSLGSVREQFF.

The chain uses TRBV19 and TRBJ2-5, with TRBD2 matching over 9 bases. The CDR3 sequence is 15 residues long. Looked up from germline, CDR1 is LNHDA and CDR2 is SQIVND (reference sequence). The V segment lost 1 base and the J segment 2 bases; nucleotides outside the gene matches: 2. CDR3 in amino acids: CASSIVAGVQETQYF. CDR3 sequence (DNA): TGTGCCAGTAGTATAGTAGCGGGGGTGCAAGAGACCCAGTACTTC.

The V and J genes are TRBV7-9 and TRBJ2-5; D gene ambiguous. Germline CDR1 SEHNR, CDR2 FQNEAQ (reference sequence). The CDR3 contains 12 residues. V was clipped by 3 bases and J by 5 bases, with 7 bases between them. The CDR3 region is CASSFSSETQYF. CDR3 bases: TGTGCCAGCAGCTTCTCGAGTGAGACCCAGTACTTC.

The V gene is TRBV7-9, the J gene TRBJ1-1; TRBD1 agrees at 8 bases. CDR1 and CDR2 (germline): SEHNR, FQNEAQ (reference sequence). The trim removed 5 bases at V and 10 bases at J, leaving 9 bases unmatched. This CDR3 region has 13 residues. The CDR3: CASSPRDRWAAFF. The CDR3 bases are TGTGCCAGCAGCCCCCGGGACAGGTGGGCAGCTTTCTTT.

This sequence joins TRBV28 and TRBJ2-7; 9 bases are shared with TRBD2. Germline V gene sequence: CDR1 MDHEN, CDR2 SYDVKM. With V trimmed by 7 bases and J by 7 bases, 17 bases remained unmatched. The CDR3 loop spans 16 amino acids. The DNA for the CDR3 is TGTGCCAGCATCCAACAGGCGGGAGGGTTGCTGGGTGAGCAGTACTTC. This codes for CASIQQAGGLLGEQYF.

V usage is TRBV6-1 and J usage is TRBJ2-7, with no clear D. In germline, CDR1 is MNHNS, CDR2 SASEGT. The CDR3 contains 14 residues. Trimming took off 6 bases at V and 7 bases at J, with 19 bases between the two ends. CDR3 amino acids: CASRDLGQTREQYV. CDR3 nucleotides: TGTGCCAGCAGGGATTTGGGTCAGACGAGGGAGCAGTACGTC.

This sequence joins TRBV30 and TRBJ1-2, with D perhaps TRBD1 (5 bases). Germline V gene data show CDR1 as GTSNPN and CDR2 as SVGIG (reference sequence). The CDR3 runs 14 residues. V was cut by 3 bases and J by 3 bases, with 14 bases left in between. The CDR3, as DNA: TGTGCCTGGAGGGGGGGTCCCTGGGACTATGGCTACACCTTC. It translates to CAWRGGPWDYGYTF.

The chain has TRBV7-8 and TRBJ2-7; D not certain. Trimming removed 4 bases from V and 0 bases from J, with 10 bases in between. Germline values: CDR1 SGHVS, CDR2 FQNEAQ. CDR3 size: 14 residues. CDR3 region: CASSSRQASYEQYF. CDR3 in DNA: TGTGCCAGCAGCTCCCGACAAGCCTCCTACGAGCAGTACTTC.

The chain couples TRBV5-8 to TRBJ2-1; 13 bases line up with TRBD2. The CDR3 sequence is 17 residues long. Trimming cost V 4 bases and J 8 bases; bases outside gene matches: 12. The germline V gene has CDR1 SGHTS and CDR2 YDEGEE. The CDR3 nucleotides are TGTGCCAGCAGCGGGGGACGGACTAGCGGGGGCCGGTATGAGCAGTTCTTC. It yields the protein CASSGGRTSGGRYEQFF. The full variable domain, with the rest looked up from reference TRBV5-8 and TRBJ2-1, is EAGVTQSPTHLIKTRGQQATLRCSPISGHTSVYWYQQALGLGLQFLLWYDEGEERNRGNFPPRFSGRQFPNYSSELNVNALELEDSALYLCASSGGRTSGGRYEQFFGPGTRLTVL.

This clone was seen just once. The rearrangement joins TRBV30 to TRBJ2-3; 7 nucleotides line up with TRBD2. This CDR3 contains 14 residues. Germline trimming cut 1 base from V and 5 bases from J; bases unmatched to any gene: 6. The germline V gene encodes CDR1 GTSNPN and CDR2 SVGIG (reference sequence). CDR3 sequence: CAWSGGAGIDTQYF. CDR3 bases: TGTGCCTGGAGTGGTGGAGCGGGGATAGATACGCAGTATTTT.

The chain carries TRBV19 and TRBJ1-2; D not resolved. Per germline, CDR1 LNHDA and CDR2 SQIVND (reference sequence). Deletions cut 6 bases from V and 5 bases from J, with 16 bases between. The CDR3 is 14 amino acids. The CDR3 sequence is CASRSDQRWYGYTF. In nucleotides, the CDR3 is TGTGCCAGTAGGTCCGATCAGCGATGGTATGGCTACACCTTC. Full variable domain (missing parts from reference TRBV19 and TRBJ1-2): DGGITQSPKYLFRKEGQNVTLSCEQNLNHDAMYWYRQDPGQGLRLIYYSQIVNDFQKGDIAEGYSVSREKKESFPLTVTSAQKNPTAFYLCASRSDQRWYGYTFGSGTRLTVV.

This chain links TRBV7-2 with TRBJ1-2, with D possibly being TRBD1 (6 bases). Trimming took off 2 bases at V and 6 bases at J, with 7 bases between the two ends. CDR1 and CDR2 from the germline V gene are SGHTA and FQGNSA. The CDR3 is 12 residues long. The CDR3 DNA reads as TGTGCCAGCAGCTTACCAGGGGATGGCTACACCTTC. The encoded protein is CASSLPGDGYTF.

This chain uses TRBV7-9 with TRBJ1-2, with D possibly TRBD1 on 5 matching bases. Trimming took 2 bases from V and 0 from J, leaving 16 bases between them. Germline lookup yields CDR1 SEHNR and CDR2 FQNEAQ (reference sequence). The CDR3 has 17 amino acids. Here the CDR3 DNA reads TGTGCCAGCAGCTTAACCCTAGGGGCTTGGTCTAACTATGGCTACACCTTC. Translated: CASSLTLGAWSNYGYTF.

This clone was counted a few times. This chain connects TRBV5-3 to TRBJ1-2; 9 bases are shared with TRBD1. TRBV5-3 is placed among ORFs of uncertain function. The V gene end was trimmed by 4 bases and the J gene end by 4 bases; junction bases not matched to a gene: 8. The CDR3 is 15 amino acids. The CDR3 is CARSLGQGATYGYTF. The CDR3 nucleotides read TGTGCCAGAAGCCTGGGACAGGGAGCAACCTATGGCTACACCTTC.

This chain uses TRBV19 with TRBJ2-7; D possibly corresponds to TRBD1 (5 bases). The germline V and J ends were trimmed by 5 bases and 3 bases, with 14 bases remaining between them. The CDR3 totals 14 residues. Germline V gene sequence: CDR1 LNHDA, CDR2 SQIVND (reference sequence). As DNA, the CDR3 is TGTGCCAGTAGTCCAAGGGGCTCCCTCTACGAGCAGTACTTC. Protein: CASSPRGSLYEQYF. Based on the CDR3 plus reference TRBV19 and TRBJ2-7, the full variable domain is DGGITQSPKYLFRKEGQNVTLSCEQNLNHDAMYWYRQDPGQGLRLIYYSQIVNDFQKGDIAEGYSVSREKKESFPLTVTSAQKNPTAFYLCASSPRGSLYEQYFGPGTRLTVT.

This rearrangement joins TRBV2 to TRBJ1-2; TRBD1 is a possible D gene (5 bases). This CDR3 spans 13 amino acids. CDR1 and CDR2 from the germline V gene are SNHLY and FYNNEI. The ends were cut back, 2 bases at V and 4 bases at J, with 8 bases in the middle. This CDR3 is CASSEWGGYGYTF. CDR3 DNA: TGTGCCAGCAGTGAATGGGGGGGCTATGGCTACACCTTC.

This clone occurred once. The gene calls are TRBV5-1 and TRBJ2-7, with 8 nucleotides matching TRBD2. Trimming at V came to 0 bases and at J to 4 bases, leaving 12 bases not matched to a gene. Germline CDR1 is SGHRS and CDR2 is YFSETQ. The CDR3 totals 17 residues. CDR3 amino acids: CASSLVLTGTRWYEQYF. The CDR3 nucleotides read TGCGCCAGCAGCTTGGTCCTAACCGGGACTAGGTGGTACGAGCAGTACTTC.

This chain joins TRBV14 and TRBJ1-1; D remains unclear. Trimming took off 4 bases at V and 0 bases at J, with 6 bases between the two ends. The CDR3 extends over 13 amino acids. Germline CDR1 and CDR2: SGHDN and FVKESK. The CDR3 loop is CASSPIMNTEAFF. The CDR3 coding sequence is TGTGCCAGCAGCCCTATAATGAACACTGAAGCTTTCTTT.

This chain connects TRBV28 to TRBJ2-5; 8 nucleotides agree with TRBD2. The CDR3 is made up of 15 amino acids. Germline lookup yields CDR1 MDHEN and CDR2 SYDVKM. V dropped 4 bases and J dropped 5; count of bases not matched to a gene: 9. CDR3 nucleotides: TGTGCCAGCAGTTCGGCGGGACTAGGAACGGAGACCCAGTACTTC. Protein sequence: CASSSAGLGTETQYF. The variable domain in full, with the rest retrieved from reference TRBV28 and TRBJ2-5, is DVKVTQSSRYLVKRTGEKVFLECVQDMDHENMFWYRQDPGLGLRLIYFSYDVKMKEKGDIPEGYSVSREKKERFSLILESASTNQTSMYLCASSSAGLGTETQYFGPGTRLLVL.

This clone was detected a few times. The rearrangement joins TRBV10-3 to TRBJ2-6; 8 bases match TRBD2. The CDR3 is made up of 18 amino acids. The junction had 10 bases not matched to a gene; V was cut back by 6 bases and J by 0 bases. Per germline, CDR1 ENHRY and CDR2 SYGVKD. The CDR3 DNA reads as TGTGCCATCAGGAGTGGAGGGACTAGTTACTCTGGGGCCAACGTCCTGACTTTC. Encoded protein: CAIRSGGTSYSGANVLTF.

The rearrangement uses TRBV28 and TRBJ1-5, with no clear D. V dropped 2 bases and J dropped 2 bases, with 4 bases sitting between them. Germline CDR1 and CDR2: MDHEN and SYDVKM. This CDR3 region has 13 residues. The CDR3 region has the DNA TGTGCCAGCAGTTTAGCGGGCAATCAGCCCCAGCATTTT. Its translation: CASSLAGNQPQHF.

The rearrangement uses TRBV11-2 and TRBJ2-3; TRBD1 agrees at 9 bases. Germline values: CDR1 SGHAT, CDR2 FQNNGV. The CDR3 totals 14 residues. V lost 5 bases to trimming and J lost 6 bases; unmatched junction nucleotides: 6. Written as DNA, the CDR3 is TGTGCCAGCAGCCAGGACAGGGGATTGGATACGCAGTATTTT. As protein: CASSQDRGLDTQYF.

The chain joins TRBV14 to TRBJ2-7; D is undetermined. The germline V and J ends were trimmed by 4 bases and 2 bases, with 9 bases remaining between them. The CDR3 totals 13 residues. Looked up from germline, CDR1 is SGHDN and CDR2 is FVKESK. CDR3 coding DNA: TGTGCCAGCAGCCGCCAGGCTACCTACGAGCAGTACTTC. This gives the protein CASSRQATYEQYF.